This T cell receptor (beta chain) stems from a study of blood T cell repertoires in COVID-19. Trimming took 3 bases from V and 4 from J, leaving 16 bases between them. Germline lookup yields CDR1 SGHKS and CDR2 YYEKEE (reference sequence). The CDR3 has 15 amino acids. TCRdb's table, derived via immunoSEQ multiplex PCR, lists solely in-frame clones and lacks some. The sample carries 200,000 to 300,000 clones, roughly 91% recorded once. The source of this sequence is a man under 40 with COVID-19, enrolled during active disease. Sample: peripheral blood. The V gene is TRBV5-5, the J gene TRBJ1-1; a weak D match, TRBD1 (5 bases). DNA of the CDR3: TGTGCCAGCAGCTCCCCGCCGCCAGGGCCCACTGAAGCTTTCTTT. Its protein product is CASSSPPPGPTEAFF.